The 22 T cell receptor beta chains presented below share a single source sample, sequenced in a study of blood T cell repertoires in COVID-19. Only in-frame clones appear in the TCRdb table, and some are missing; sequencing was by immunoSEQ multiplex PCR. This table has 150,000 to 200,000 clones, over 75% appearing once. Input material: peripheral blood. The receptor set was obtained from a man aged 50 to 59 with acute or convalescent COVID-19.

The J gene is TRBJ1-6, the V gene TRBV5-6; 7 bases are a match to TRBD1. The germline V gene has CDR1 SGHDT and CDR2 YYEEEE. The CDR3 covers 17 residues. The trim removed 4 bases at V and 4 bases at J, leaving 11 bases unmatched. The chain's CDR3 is CASSPWTGGGYNSPLHF. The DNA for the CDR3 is TGTGCCAGCAGCCCTTGGACAGGAGGGGGGTATAATTCACCCCTCCACTTT.

CDR3 coding DNA: TGTGCTAGTGGTTTCCTATCCAGGGGCGAGCAGTTCTTC. The encoded protein is CASGFLSRGEQFF. The chain uses TRBV12-5 and TRBJ2-1, with D perhaps TRBD1 (6 bases). The CDR3 length is 13 residues. The V end was cut by 3 bases, the J end by 10 bases, with 13 bases between. Germline CDR1 LGHNT, CDR2 FRNRAP.

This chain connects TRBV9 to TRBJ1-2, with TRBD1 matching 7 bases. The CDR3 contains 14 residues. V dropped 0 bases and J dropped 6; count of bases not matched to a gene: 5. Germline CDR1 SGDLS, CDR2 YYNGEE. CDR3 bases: TGTGCCAGCAGCGTAGAGGGGGCCCCGAATGGCTACACCTTC. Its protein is CASSVEGAPNGYTF.

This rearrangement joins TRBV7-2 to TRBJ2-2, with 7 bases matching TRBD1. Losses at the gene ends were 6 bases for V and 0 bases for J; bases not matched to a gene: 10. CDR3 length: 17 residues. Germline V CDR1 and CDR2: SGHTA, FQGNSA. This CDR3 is CASRRNTGVSNTGELFF. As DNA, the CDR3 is TGTGCCAGCAGACGGAACACAGGGGTCTCGAACACCGGGGAGCTGTTTTTT.

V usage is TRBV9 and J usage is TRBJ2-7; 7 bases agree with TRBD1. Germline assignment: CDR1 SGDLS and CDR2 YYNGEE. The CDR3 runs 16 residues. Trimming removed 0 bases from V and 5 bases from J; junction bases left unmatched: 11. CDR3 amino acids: CASSVGDRVLRNEQYF. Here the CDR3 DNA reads TGTGCCAGCAGCGTAGGAGACAGGGTCTTAAGGAACGAGCAGTACTTC.

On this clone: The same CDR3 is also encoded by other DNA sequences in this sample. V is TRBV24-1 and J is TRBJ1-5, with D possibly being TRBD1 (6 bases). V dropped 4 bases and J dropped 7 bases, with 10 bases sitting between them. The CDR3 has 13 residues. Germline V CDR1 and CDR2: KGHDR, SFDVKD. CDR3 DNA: TGTGCCACCAGTGAACAGGGTGGCCAGCCCCAGCATTTT. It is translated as CATSEQGGQPQHF.

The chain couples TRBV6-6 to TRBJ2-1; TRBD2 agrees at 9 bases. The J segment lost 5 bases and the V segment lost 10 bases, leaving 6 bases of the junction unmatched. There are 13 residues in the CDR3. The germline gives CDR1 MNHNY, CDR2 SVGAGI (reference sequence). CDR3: CATSPSGNNEQFF. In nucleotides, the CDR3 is TGTGCCACCAGCCCTAGCGGGAACAATGAGCAGTTCTTC.

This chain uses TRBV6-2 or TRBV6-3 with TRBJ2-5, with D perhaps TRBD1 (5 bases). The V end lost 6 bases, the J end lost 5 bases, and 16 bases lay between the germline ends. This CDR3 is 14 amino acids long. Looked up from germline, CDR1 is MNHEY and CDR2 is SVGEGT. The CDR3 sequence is CASSDRAWAETQYF. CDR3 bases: TGTGCCAGCAGCGACAGAGCCTGGGCGGAGACCCAGTACTTC.

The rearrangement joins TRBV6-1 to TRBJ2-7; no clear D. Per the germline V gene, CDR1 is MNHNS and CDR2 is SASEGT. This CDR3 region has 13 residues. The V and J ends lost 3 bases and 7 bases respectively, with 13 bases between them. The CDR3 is CASSDVRRSEQYF. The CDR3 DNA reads TGTGCCAGCAGTGATGTCAGGCGCTCGGAGCAGTACTTC.

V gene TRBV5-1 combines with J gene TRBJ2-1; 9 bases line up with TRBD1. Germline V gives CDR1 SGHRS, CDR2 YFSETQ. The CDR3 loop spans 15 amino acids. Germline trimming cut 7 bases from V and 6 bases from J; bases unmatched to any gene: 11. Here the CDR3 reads CASQPGQGLPNEQFF. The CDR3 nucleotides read TGCGCCAGCCAACCGGGACAGGGTCTCCCCAATGAGCAGTTCTTC.

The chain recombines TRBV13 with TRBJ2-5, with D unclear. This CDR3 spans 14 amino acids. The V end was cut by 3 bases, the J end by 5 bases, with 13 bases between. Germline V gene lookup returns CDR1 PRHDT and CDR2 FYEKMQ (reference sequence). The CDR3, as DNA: TGTGCCAGCAGCTTCAGTAGTACTATCGAGACCCAGTACTTC. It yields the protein CASSFSSTIETQYF. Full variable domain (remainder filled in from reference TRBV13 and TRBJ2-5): AAGVIQSPRHLIKEKRETATLKCYPIPRHDTVYWYQQGPGQDPQFLISFYEKMQSDKGSIPDRFSAQQFSDYHSELNMSSLELGDSALYFCASSFSSTIETQYFGPGTRLLVL.

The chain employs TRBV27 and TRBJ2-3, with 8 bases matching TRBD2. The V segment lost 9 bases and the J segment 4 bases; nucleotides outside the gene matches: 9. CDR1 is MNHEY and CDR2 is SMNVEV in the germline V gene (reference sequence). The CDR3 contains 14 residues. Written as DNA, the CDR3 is TGTGCCAGTCGGGGCGGGAGGATCGCAGATACGCAGTATTTT. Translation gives CASRGGRIADTQYF.

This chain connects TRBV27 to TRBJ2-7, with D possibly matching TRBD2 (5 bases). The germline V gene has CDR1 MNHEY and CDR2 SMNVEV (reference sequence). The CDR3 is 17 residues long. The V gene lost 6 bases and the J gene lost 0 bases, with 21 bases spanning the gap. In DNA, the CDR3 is TGTGCCAGCAGGAGGGCTGCAGGTGAAAGAAGCTCCTACGAGCAGTACTTC. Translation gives CASRRAAGERSSYEQYF.

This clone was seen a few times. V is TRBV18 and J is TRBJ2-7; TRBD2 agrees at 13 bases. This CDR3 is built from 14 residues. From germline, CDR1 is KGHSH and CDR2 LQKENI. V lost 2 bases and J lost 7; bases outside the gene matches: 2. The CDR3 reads CASSPGLAGEEQYF. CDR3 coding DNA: TGTGCCAGCTCACCAGGACTAGCGGGAGAAGAGCAGTACTTC.

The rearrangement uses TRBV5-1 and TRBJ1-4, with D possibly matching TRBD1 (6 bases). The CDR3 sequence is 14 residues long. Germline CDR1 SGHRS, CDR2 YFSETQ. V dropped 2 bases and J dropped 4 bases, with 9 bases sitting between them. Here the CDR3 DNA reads TGCGCCAGCAGCTTAGGACAGAGTAATGAAAAACTGTTTTTT. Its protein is CASSLGQSNEKLFF.

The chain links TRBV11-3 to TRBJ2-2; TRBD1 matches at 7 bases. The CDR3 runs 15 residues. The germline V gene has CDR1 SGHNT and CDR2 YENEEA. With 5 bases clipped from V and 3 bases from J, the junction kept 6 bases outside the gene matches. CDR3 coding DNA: TGTGCCAGCAGCCCAGGGGGTAAATACACCGGGGAGCTGTTTTTT. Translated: CASSPGGKYTGELFF. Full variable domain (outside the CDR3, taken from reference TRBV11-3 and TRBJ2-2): EAGVVQSPRYKIIEKKQPVAFWCNPISGHNTLYWYLQNLGQGPELLIRYENEEAVDDSQLPKDRFSAERLKGVDSTLKIQPAELGDSAVYLCASSPGGKYTGELFFGEGSRLTVL.

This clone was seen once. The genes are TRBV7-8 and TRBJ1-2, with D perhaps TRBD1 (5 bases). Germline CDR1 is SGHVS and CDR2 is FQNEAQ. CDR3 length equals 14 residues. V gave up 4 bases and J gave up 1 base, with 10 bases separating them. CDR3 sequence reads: CASSSSGGNYGYTF. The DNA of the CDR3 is TGTGCCAGCAGCTCCTCGGGGGGTAACTATGGCTACACCTTC.

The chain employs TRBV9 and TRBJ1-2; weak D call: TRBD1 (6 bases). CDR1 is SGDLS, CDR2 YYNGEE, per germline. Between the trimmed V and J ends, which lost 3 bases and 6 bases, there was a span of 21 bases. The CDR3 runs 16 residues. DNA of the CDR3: TGTGCCAGCAGCGGAAGCTCTAGGGGGAGCTGGGATGGCTACACCTTC. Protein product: CASSGSSRGSWDGYTF.

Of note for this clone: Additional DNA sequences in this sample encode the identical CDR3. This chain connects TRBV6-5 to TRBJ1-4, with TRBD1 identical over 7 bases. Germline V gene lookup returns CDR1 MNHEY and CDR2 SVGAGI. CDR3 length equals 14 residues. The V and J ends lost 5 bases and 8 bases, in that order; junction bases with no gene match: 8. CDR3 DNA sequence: TGTGCCAGCAGTCCGGGACAGACTCGGGAAAAACTGTTTTTT. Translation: CASSPGQTREKLFF.

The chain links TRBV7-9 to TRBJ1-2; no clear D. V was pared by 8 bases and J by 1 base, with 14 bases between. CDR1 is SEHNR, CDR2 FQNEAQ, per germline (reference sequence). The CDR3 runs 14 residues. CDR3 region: CASGFGEVNYGYTF. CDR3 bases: TGTGCCAGCGGGTTCGGGGAAGTTAACTATGGCTACACCTTC.

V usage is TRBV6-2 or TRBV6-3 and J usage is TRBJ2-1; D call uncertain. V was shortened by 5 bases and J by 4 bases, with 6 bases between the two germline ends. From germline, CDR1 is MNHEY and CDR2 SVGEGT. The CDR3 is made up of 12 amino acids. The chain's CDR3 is CASSESYNEQFF. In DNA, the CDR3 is TGTGCCAGCAGTGAGTCTTACAATGAGCAGTTCTTC.

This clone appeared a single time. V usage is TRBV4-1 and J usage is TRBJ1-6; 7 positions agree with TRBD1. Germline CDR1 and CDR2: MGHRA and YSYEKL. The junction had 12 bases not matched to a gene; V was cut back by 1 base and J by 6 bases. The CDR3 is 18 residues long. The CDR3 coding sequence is TGCGCCAGCAGCCAAGTGGGAAAAGGGGGCTTTGGTAATTCACCCCTCCACTTT. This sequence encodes CASSQVGKGGFGNSPLHF.